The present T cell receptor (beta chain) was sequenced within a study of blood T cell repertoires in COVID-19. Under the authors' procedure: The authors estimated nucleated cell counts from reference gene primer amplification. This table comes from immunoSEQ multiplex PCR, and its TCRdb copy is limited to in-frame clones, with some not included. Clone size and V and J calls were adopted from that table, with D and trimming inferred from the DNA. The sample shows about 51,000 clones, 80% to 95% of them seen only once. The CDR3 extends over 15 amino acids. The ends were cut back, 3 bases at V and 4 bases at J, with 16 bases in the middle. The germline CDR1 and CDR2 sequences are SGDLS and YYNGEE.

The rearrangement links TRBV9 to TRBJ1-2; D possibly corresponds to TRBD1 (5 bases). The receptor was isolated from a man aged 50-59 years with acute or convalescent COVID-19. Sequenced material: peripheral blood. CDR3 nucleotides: TGTGCCAGCAGCGGGACAATTGGCCAGACCTATGGCTACACCTTC. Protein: CASSGTIGQTYGYTF.